This TCR beta chain was sequenced for a study of T cells in Graves' hyperthyroidism and ophthalmopathy. The germline V gene has CDR1 SNHLY and CDR2 FYNNEI. V was shortened by 6 bases and J by 0 bases, with 12 bases between the two germline ends. This CDR3 contains 16 residues. Authors of the study amplified TCR beta CDR3 regions from RNA transcripts. Using the HTBI primer set, a first-round RT-PCR was run on the TCR CDR3. TCRdb independently ran MiXCR on the multiplex PCR reads; one entry per CDR3 protein. The sample holds 300,000 to 450,000 distinct CDR3 sequences, roughly 15% seen once. Overall study findings and caveats: Blood also contained most expanded thyroid clonotypes above 0.001.

The sample holds many counts of this clonotype. Its antigen is undetermined. Out of roughly 9.1 ml of fresh peripheral blood came the PBMCs. This sequence was found in a woman in her twenties or thirties with Graves' ophthalmopathy. The chain has TRBV2 and TRBJ1-6, with D unclear. The material sequenced was blood. For the CDR3, the DNA is TGTGCCAGCAGAACTTCAAAGGGCTCCTATAATTCACCCCTCCACTTT. Protein sequence: CASRTSKGSYNSPLHF.